Listed below are T cell receptor beta chains from one sample, sequenced in a study of T cell responses to AZD1222 COVID-19 vaccine. The method was immunoSEQ multiplex PCR; TCRdb's version includes in-frame clones alone and lacks a portion of them. The top ten clones hold approximately 0.98% of a sample with about 180,000 clones, 90% to 95% of them seen once. This specimen was peripheral blood, taken 28 days after the second dose of the MenACWY control vaccine. Receptors were obtained from an adult who received the MenACWY meningococcal vaccine as a control. Both conserved end residues are part of each CDR3. A D gene is named only where the DNA matches it firmly. A clone size is listed for some rows: how often the clone was seen (once, few, many), or a class if it is expanded.

CDR3 length,clone size,V gene,J gene,D gene,CDR3 protein,CDR3 DNA
13,NA,TRBV12-3/TRBV12-4,TRBJ2-7,NA,CASSPTEVGEQYF,TGTGCCAGCAGTCCTACGGAAGTCGGCGAGCAGTACTTC
14,NA,TRBV13,TRBJ1-1,NA,CASSSGGRSTEAFF,TGTGCCAGCAGCTCCGGCGGGAGAAGCACTGAAGCTTTCTTT
13,NA,TRBV2,TRBJ2-4,NA,CAGLNLAKNIQYF,TGTGCCGGATTAAATCTAGCCAAAAACATTCAGTACTTC
14,NA,TRBV5-1,TRBJ2-1,NA,CASSWDTNYNEQFF,TGCGCCAGCAGCTGGGACACGAACTACAATGAGCAGTTCTTC
16,NA,TRBV2,TRBJ1-5,NA,CASSQAGAHSNQPQHF,TGTGCCAGCAGTCAAGCGGGGGCCCATAGCAATCAGCCCCAGCATTTT
16,few,TRBV10-2,TRBJ2-7,NA,CASSEAGPTSSYEQYF,TGCGCCAGCAGTGAAGCAGGGCCCACCAGCTCCTACGAGCAGTACTTC
11,NA,TRBV21-1,TRBJ1-2,NA,CASGLQSGYTF,TGTGCCAGCGGCCTTCAAAGCGGCTACACCTTC
14,NA,TRBV24-1,TRBJ2-2,NA,CATSDWGNTGELFF,TGTGCCACCAGTGATTGGGGGAACACCGGGGAGCTGTTTTTT
16,few,TRBV9,TRBJ1-6,NA,CASSVEGGSYNSPLHF,TGTGCCAGCAGCGTTGAGGGTGGCTCCTATAATTCACCCCTCCACTTT
14,NA,TRBV6-5,TRBJ1-1,NA,CASNQGRGFSVAFF,TGTGCCAGCAACCAGGGGAGGGGGTTTAGTGTAGCTTTCTTT
16,NA,TRBV2,TRBJ2-3,TRBD2,CASSKASGTSTDTQYF,TGTGCCAGCAGTAAGGCTAGCGGGACTAGCACAGATACGCAGTATTTT
13,NA,TRBV7-8,TRBJ1-1,NA,CASSLLMGVEAFF,TGTGCCAGCAGCCTCCTAATGGGGGTTGAAGCTTTCTTT
14,few,TRBV27,TRBJ1-2,TRBD1,CASSLGTGAYGYTF,TGTGCCAGCAGTCTCGGGACAGGGGCCTATGGCTACACCTTC
12,NA,TRBV12-5,TRBJ2-3,NA,CASAWGTDTQYF,TGTGCTAGTGCATGGGGGACAGATACGCAGTATTTT
16,NA,TRBV28,TRBJ1-1,NA,CASSPALGLMNTEAFF,TGTGCCAGCAGTCCCGCCCTTGGATTAATGAACACTGAAGCTTTCTTT
15,NA,TRBV7-8,TRBJ2-1,NA,CASSRDERAYNEQFF,TGTGCCAGCAGCCGGGACGAGCGGGCCTACAATGAGCAGTTCTTC
16,NA,TRBV5-1,TRBJ1-4,TRBD1,CASTTGQPSTNEKLFF,TGCGCCAGCACCACGGGACAGCCATCCACTAATGAAAAACTGTTTTTT
14,NA,TRBV19,TRBJ1-2,NA,CASSELLQGNGYTF,TGTGCCAGTAGTGAGTTGTTGCAGGGAAATGGCTACACCTTC
16,NA,TRBV19,TRBJ1-2,NA,CASSMDGKSVSYGYTF,TGTGCCAGTAGTATGGACGGGAAAAGTGTCTCCTATGGCTACACCTTC
11,NA,TRBV6-5,TRBJ1-2,NA,CASSLEYGYTF,TGTGCCAGCAGTTTGGAGTATGGCTACACCTTC
14,NA,TRBV28,TRBJ1-5,NA,CASSMQGFNQPQHF,TGTGCCAGCAGTATGCAGGGGTTCAATCAGCCCCAGCATTTT
15,NA,TRBV28,TRBJ2-5,NA,CASSLYRTSKETQYF,TGTGCCAGCAGTTTATACCGGACTTCGAAAGAGACCCAGTACTTC
14,NA,TRBV10-2,TRBJ1-5,TRBD1,CASSEAGGGQPQHF,TGCGCCAGCAGTGAGGCAGGGGGCGGTCAGCCCCAGCATTTT
15,NA,TRBV27,TRBJ1-2,TRBD1,CASSLSTGGNYGYTF,TGTGCCAGCAGTTTATCGACAGGGGGCAACTATGGCTACACCTTC
14,NA,TRBV20-1,TRBJ2-1,TRBD2,CSASSGGSYNEQFF,TGCAGTGCTAGTAGCGGGGGTTCATACAATGAGCAGTTCTTC
17,once,TRBV7-8,TRBJ2-2,TRBD2,CASSPRRERGYTGELFF,TGTGCCAGCAGCCCCCGGAGGGAGCGGGGGTACACCGGGGAGCTGTTTTTT